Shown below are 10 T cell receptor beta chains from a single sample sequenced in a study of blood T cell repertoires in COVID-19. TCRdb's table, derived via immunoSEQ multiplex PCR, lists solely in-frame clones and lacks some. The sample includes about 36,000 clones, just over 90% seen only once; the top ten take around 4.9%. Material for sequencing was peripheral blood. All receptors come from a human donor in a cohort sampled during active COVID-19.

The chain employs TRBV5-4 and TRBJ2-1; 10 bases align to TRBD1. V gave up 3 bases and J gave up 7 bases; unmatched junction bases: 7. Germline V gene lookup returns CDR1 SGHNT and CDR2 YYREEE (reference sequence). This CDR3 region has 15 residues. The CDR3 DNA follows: TGTGCCAGCAGCTATCCGGGACAGGGGTGGAATGAGCAGTTCTTC. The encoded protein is CASSYPGQGWNEQFF.

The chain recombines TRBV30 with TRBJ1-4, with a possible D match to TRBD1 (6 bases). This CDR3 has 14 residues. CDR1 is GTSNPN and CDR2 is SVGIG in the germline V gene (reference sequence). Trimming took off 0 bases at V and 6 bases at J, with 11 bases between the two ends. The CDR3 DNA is TGTGCCTGGAGTGTCTGGACAGCGGATGAAAAACTGTTTTTT. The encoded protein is CAWSVWTADEKLFF. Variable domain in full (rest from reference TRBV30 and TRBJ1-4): SQTIHQWPATLVQPVGSPLSLECTVEGTSNPNLYWYRQAAGRGLQLLFYSVGIGQISSEVPQNLSASRPQDRQFILSSKKLLLSDSGFYLCAWSVWTADEKLFFGSGTQLSVL.

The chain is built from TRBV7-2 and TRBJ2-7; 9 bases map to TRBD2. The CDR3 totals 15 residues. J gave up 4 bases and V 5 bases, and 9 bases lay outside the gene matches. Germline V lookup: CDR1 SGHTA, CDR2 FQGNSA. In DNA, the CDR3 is TGTGCCAGCAGCCCACTGGCGGGAGGGGGGTACGAGCAGTACTTC. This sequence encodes CASSPLAGGGYEQYF.

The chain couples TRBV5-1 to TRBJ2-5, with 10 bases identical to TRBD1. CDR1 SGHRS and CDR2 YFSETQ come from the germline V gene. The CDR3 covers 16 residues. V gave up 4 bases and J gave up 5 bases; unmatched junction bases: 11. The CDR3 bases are TGCGCCAGCAGCCTGACCGGGACAGGGGCGCAGGAGACCCAGTACTTC. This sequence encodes CASSLTGTGAQETQYF. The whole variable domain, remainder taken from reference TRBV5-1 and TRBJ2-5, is KAGVTQTPRYLIKTRGQQVTLSCSPISGHRSVSWYQQTPGQGLQFLFEYFSETQRNKGNFPGRFSGRQFSNSRSEMNVSTLELGDSALYLCASSLTGTGAQETQYFGPGTRLLVL.

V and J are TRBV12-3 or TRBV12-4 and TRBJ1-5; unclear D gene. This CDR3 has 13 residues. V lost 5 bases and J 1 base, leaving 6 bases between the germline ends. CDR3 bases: TGTGCCAGCAGTCCGCGAAGCAATCAGCCCCAGCATTTT. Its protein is CASSPRSNQPQHF.

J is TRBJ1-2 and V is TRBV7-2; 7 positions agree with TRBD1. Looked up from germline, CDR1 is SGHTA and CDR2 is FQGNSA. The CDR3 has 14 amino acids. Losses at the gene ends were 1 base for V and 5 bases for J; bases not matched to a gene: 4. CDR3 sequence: CASSLEGTAYGYTF. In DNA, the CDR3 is TGTGCCAGCAGCTTAGAGGGGACAGCATATGGCTACACCTTC.

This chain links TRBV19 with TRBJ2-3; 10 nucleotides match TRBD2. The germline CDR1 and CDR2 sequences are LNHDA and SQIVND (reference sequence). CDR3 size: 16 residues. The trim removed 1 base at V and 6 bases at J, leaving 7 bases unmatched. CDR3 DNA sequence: TGTGCCAGTAGTATAGGAATAGCGGGAGGAGTGGATACGCAGTATTTT. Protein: CASSIGIAGGVDTQYF. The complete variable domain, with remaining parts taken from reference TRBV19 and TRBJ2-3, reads DGGITQSPKYLFRKEGQNVTLSCEQNLNHDAMYWYRQDPGQGLRLIYYSQIVNDFQKGDIAEGYSVSREKKESFPLTVTSAQKNPTAFYLCASSIGIAGGVDTQYFGPGTRLTVL.

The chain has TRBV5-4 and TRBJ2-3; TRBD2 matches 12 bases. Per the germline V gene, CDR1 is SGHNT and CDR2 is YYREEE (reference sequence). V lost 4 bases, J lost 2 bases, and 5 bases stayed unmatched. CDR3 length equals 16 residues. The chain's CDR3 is CASSKGTSGYTDTQYF. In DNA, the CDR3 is TGTGCCAGCAGCAAAGGGACTAGCGGGTACACAGATACGCAGTATTTT. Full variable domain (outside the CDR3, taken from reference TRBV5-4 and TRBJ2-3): ETGVTQSPTHLIKTRGQQVTLRCSSQSGHNTVSWYQQALGQGPQFIFQYYREEENGRGNFPPRFSGLQFPNYSSELNVNALELDDSALYLCASSKGTSGYTDTQYFGPGTRLTVL.

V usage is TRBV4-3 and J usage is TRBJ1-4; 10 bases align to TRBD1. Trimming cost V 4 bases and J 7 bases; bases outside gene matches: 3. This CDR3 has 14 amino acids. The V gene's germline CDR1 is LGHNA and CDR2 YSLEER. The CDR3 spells CASSRQGAFEKLFF. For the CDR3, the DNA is TGCGCCAGCAGCCGACAGGGGGCTTTTGAAAAACTGTTTTTT.

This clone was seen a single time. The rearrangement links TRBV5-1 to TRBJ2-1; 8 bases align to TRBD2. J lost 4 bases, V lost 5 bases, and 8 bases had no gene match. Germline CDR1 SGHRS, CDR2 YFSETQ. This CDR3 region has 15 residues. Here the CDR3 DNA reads TGCGCCAGCAGGGAGCCGGGAGGGAGATACAATGAGCAGTTCTTC. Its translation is CASREPGGRYNEQFF.